Described below is a single T cell receptor beta chain sequence and its context. Antigen unknown. The method was immunoSEQ multiplex PCR; TCRdb's version includes in-frame clones alone and lacks a portion of them. The table includes around 12,000 clones, around 73% detected once. The data derive from a study of vaccination effects on CD4 cells after COVID-19. After expansion with viral peptide pools in the ViraFEST assay, antigen-specific CD4+ T cells were sequenced. Following a 10-day culture, CD4+ T cells were purified. This individual contracted SARS-CoV-2 between March and December 2020, as verified by PCR. Each participant received a vaccine that was either BNT162b2 or mRNA-1273, given as two doses. Every well housed 1.5 million to 2 million PBMC, which grew in culture alongside around 10 IU/ml IL-2 and about 10 ug/ml peptides. Half of the medium was exchanged for IL-2 medium on both days 3 and 7.

The CDR3 extends over 16 amino acids. Germline-derived CDR1 and CDR2 are MNHEY and SVGAGI. The V gene end was trimmed by 2 bases and the J gene end by 5 bases; junction bases not matched to a gene: 7. The genes are TRBV6-5 and TRBJ1-2, with TRBD1 identical over 11 bases. This sample comprised CD4+ T cells from PBMCs cultured with HCoV-NL63 spike peptides, obtained after COVID-19 vaccination. The receptor comes from a human donor who had a prior SARS-CoV-2 infection. In DNA form, the CDR3 reads TGTGCCAGCAGTTACCTTAGGACAGGGGGCAGTTATGGCTACACCTTC. Translated, it gives CASSYLRTGGSYGYTF.